This TCR beta chain comes out of a study of CD8 T cells in ankylosing spondylitis. After removal of 0 bases from V and 2 bases from J, the junction contained 3 bases not matched to a gene. This CDR3 comprises 17 residues. The V gene's germline CDR1 is SNHLY and CDR2 FYNNEI. Each CDR3 protein is one row after TCRdb ran MiXCR on the 5' RACE reads. The repertoire includes 380,000 or so distinct CDR3 sequences, 20% to 25% of them detected once, and around 14% sits in the top ten. General study results and limits: There was a TCR beta motif, made of several highly homologous variants, that appeared characteristic of ankylosing spondylitis blood.

A word on this clonotype: Its antigen is not identified.

J is TRBJ2-5 and V is TRBV2, with 13 positions matching TRBD2. The sequencing sample was made of blood, either unsorted or a sorted T cell fraction (not recorded which). This clonotype was obtained from a male donor with ankylosing spondylitis or in good health (not recorded which). The CDR3 DNA is TGTGCCAGCAGTGAAGCAGCGGGACTAGCGGGGCAAGAGACCCAGTACTTC. Translated, it gives CASSEAAGLAGQETQYF.